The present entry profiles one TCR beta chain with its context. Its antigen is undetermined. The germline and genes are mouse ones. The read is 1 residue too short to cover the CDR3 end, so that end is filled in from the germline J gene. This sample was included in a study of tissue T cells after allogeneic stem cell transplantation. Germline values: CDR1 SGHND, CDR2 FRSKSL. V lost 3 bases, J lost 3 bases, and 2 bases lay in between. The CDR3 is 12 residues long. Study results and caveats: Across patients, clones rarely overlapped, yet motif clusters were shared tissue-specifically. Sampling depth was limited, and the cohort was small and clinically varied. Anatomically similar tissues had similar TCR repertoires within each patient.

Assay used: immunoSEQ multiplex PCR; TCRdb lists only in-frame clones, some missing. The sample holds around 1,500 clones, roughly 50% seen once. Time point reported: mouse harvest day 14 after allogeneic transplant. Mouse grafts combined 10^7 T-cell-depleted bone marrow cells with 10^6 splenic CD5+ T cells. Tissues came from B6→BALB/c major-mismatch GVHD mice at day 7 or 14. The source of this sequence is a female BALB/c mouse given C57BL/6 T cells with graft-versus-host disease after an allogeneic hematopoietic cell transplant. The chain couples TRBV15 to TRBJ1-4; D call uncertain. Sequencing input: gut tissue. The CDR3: CASSFPNERLFF. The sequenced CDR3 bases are TGTGCCAGCAGTTTCCCCAACGAAAGATTATTT.